A selection of T cell receptor beta chains follows, all from one sample in a study of Ad26.COV2.S vaccination and SARS-CoV-2 variants. Assay: immunoSEQ multiplex PCR; the TCRdb copy retains only in-frame clones and omits some. The sample records about 350,000 clones, around nine tenths being singletons. The sequencing used peripheral blood, collected in a trial of Ad26.COV2.S vaccine versus placebo. The receptors derive from a person between 18 and 59 years old who received the Ad26.COV2.S COVID-19 vaccine or a placebo. Both conserved end residues are part of each CDR3. A D gene is named only where the DNA matches it firmly. Clone size is not always given. Where it is, it says once, few, many or a class for expanded clones.

.	TRBD2	TRBV5-1	TRBJ2-7	CASSSPGLAAYEQYF	TGCGCCAGCAGCTCCCCGGGACTAGCGGCTTACGAGCAGTACTTC
.	.	TRBV10-3	TRBJ2-3	CAISGFFPQAADTQYF	TGTGCCATCAGTGGTTTTTTCCCCCAGGCCGCAGATACGCAGTATTTT
.	.	TRBV28	TRBJ1-5	CASSLLGGWNSNQPQHF	TGTGCCAGCAGTTTATTGGGGGGTTGGAATAGCAATCAGCCCCAGCATTTT
.	TRBD2	TRBV5-6	TRBJ2-5	CASSPLTSGRTVETQYF	TGTGCCAGCAGCCCCTTGACTAGCGGGAGGACTGTTGAGACCCAGTACTTC
.	TRBD1	TRBV10-3	TRBJ1-2	CAISEGSGQGLNYGYTF	TGTGCCATCAGTGAGGGATCGGGACAGGGACTAAACTATGGCTACACCTTC
.	TRBD2	TRBV4-2	TRBJ2-1	CASSYSGTRSDEQFF	TGTGCCAGCAGCTATTCCGGGACTAGGAGCGATGAGCAGTTCTTC
.	.	TRBV28	TRBJ1-1	CASSLASGAAGNTEAFF	TGTGCCAGCAGTTTGGCAAGCGGGGCGGCTGGGAACACTGAAGCTTTCTTT
.	.	TRBV3-1/TRBV3-2	TRBJ1-1	CASSQDNPTTGKNTEAFF	TGTGCCAGCAGCCAAGATAATCCCACGACAGGAAAGAACACTGAAGCTTTCTTT
.	.	TRBV19	TRBJ2-3	CASSIDYSNTQYF	TGTGCCAGTAGTATAGACTATTCGAATACGCAGTATTTT
.	.	TRBV7-9	TRBJ1-1	CASSPTPPQRAEAFF	TGTGCCAGCAGCCCCACCCCCCCCCAAAGAGCTGAAGCTTTCTTT
.	TRBD1	TRBV28	TRBJ1-4	CASSLGRQGEKLFF	TGTGCCAGCAGTTTAGGTCGACAGGGCGAAAAACTGTTTTTT
.	TRBD2	TRBV2	TRBJ2-3	CASRPGLAGGTSSTDTQYF	TGTGCCAGCAGGCCGGGACTAGCGGGGGGTACCTCTAGCACAGATACGCAGTATTTT
.	.	TRBV28	TRBJ2-2	CASSLNPETTTGELFF	TGTGCCAGCAGCCTCAACCCAGAGACAACCACCGGGGAGCTGTTTTTT
once	.	TRBV3-1/TRBV3-2	TRBJ2-1	CASSQEYLVGNEQFF	TGTGCCAGCAGCCAAGAGTATCTAGTTGGGAATGAGCAGTTCTTC
.	.	TRBV19	TRBJ2-3	CATRTPGDTQYF	TGTGCCACCCGGACCCCGGGCGATACGCAGTATTTT
.	TRBD1	TRBV28	TRBJ1-1	CASSRRQGGGLNTEAFF	TGTGCCAGCAGCCGTAGACAGGGGGGAGGCCTAAACACTGAAGCTTTCTTT
few	TRBD1	TRBV7-2	TRBJ2-5	CASSFSGTGRQRGETQYF	TGTGCCAGCAGCTTTTCCGGGACAGGGAGGCAGAGGGGCGAGACCCAGTACTTC
few	.	TRBV18	TRBJ2-7	CASSPPGSHEQYF	TGTGCCAGCTCACCCCCAGGGTCCCACGAGCAGTACTTC
.	TRBD2	TRBV3-1/TRBV3-2	TRBJ2-1	CASSPRTSGPEQFF	TGTGCCAGCAGCCCAAGGACTAGCGGACCTGAGCAGTTCTTC
.	TRBD2	TRBV9	TRBJ2-7	CASSVGISGRSGSYEQYF	TGTGCCAGCAGCGTAGGTATTAGCGGGAGAAGTGGATCCTACGAGCAGTACTTC
once	.	TRBV28	TRBJ1-5	CASSGNKKYSNQPQHF	TGTGCCAGCAGCGGAAACAAAAAATATAGCAATCAGCCCCAGCATTTT
.	.	TRBV7-6	TRBJ2-7	CASSLGRTYEQYF	TGTGCCAGCAGCCTCGGACGGACCTACGAGCAGTACTTC
.	TRBD2	TRBV7-2	TRBJ2-7	CASSPGLAGPSYEQYF	TGTGCCAGCAGCCCTGGACTAGCGGGTCCCTCCTACGAGCAGTACTTC
.	.	TRBV6-5	TRBJ1-4	CASSRSGSNEKLFF	TGTGCCAGCAGCCGATCGGGATCTAATGAAAAACTGTTTTTT
.	.	TRBV6-6	TRBJ1-1	CASRGYRENTEAFF	TGTGCCAGCAGGGGATACAGAGAGAACACTGAAGCTTTCTTT
.	TRBD1	TRBV5-1	TRBJ1-2	CASSFGQEYGYTF	TGCGCCAGCAGCTTCGGACAGGAGTATGGCTACACCTTC
.	.	TRBV6-2/TRBV6-3	TRBJ2-7	CASSSLVGIYEQYF	TGTGCCAGCAGTTCCCTGGTGGGAATCTACGAGCAGTACTTC
.	.	TRBV9	TRBJ2-7	CASSGTSYGEQYF	TGTGCCAGCAGCGGGACGTCCTATGGAGAGCAGTACTTC
.	TRBD1	TRBV6-5	TRBJ2-7	CASSPQGEIYEQYF	TGTGCCAGCAGCCCCCAGGGGGAGATCTACGAGCAGTACTTC
.	TRBD1	TRBV7-3	TRBJ1-5	CASSANRGDIWPQHF	TGTGCCAGCAGCGCCAACAGGGGAGACATATGGCCCCAGCATTTT
few	TRBD1	TRBV9	TRBJ1-2	CASSDPTGYDRDPLLGYTF	TGTGCCAGCAGCGACCCCACCGGGTATGACAGGGACCCACTCTTAGGCTACACCTTC
.	TRBD1	TRBV6-2/TRBV6-3	TRBJ2-5	CASSPIQGRGAQETQYF	TGTGCCAGCAGCCCTATACAGGGGCGAGGGGCCCAAGAGACCCAGTACTTC
.	TRBD1	TRBV27	TRBJ2-7	CASSLQGAYEQYF	TGTGCCAGCAGTTTACAGGGGGCCTACGAGCAGTACTTC
.	.	TRBV19	TRBJ1-4	CASSRQDRRGEKLFF	TGTGCCAGTAGTCGCCAGGACAGAAGAGGGGAAAAACTGTTTTTT
.	.	TRBV27	TRBJ2-2	CASHLGGSGTGELFF	TGTGCCAGCCATCTGGGTGGGAGCGGGACCGGGGAGCTGTTTTTT
.	.	TRBV6-6	TRBJ1-2	CASSYSGSDPWGYTF	TGTGCCAGCAGTTACAGTGGGTCAGATCCATGGGGCTACACCTTC
.	.	TRBV29-1	TRBJ2-2	CSVGHGGELFF	TGCAGCGTCGGACACGGCGGGGAGCTGTTTTTT
.	TRBD1	TRBV5-1	TRBJ2-5	CASSSGQENFQETQYF	TGCGCCAGCAGCTCAGGACAGGAGAACTTCCAAGAGACCCAGTACTTC